The source of this T cell receptor (beta chain) is a study of CD8 T cells in Susac syndrome. The germline V gene has CDR1 KGHDR and CDR2 SFDVKD. V shed 4 bases and J shed 1 base, with 14 bases lying between them. The CDR3 contains 16 residues. Random hexamers served to reverse transcribe about 0.5 to 1 ug RNA. TCRdb called the immunoSEQ multiplex PCR reads again in MiXCR, with one record for every CDR3 protein. Of 200,000 to 250,000 distinct CDR3 sequences listed, about 95% are singletons. The sequence derives from a human donor with Susac syndrome. The sequencing input was CD4+ T cells from PBMCs. The V and J genes are TRBV24-1 and TRBJ2-3; TRBD2 might be the D (5 bases). This CDR3 is CATSEGEIARTDTQYF. The CDR3 DNA sequence: TGTGCCACCAGTGAGGGCGAGATAGCGCGCACAGATACGCAGTATTTT.